The rows below give T cell receptor beta chains drawn from one sample of a study of blood T cells in healthy people across ages. From the 5' RACE reads, TCRdb called clonotypes with MiXCR, one entry per CDR3 protein. The data hold roughly 1.5 million distinct CDR3 sequences, with approximately 42% observed a single time. The specimen sequenced was blood. Receptors were obtained from a woman aged 18-29 years in good health. The CDR3 runs from the conserved cysteine through the conserved F or W. Each record gives: V gene, J gene, D gene, clone size, CDR3 protein, CDR3 DNA. D genes are given only for firm matches. Size is omitted from some rows. Given values are once, few, many or a class for expanded clones.

>TRBV5-1|TRBJ2-7|-|-
CASSLEGGALYEQYF
TGCGCCAGCAGCTTGGAAGGGGGTGCCCTCTACGAGCAGTACTTC
>TRBV10-3|TRBJ1-5|TRBD1|-
CAIGGQGDQYQPQHF
TGTGCCATCGGGGGACAGGGCGATCAGTATCAGCCCCAGCATTTT
>TRBV7-6|TRBJ2-1|TRBD2|few
CASSLARGGGPKSYNEQFF
TGTGCCAGCAGCTTAGCGAGGGGCGGGGGGCCCAAATCCTACAATGAGCAGTTCTTC
>TRBV12-3/TRBV12-4|TRBJ1-1|-|-
CASGTGNNEAFF
TGTGCCAGCGGTACGGGGAACAATGAAGCTTTCTTT
>TRBV6-2/TRBV6-3|TRBJ2-1|-|few
CASSPRDSEEFF
TGTGCCAGCAGTCCCCGGGACTCCGAGGAGTTCTTC
>TRBV4-3|TRBJ2-7|TRBD2|-
CASSQGGTSVYEQYF
TGCGCCAGCAGCCAAGGGGGGACTAGCGTCTACGAGCAGTACTTC
>TRBV12-3/TRBV12-4|TRBJ2-1|-|-
CASSSPGPGWEQFF
TGTGCCAGCAGCTCACCGGGACCTGGGTGGGAGCAGTTCTTC
>TRBV4-3|TRBJ2-6|-|few
CASSQDPLGGGVIPSGANVLTF
TGCGCCAGCAGCCAAGATCCTCTAGGAGGGGGCGTCATCCCATCTGGGGCCAACGTCCTGACTTTC
>TRBV5-1|TRBJ2-7|-|-
CASHGNEQYF
TGCGCCTCCCACGGCAATGAGCAGTACTTC
>TRBV3-1|TRBJ2-7|TRBD2|once
CASSLLNSGRARVEQYF
TGTGCCAGCAGTCTACTAAACAGCGGGAGGGCCCGTGTCGAGCAGTACTTC
>TRBV4-3|TRBJ1-2|TRBD1|-
CASSQDLGQPLRRGYTF
TGCGCCAGCAGCCAAGATCTGGGACAGCCTCTCCGTCGTGGCTACACCTTC
>TRBV2|TRBJ1-6|TRBD1|-
CATNRGIRDSPLHF
TGTGCCACCAACAGGGGGATACGGGATTCACCCCTCCACTTT
>TRBV3-1|TRBJ1-4|-|-
CASSQVGHSALEKLFF
TGTGCCAGCAGCCAAGTTGGGCACAGCGCTTTGGAAAAACTGTTTTTT